This T cell receptor beta chain was obtained from a study of CD8 T cells in ankylosing spondylitis (dated by TCRdb to the late 2010s). A note on the overall study: To find TCR variants linked to disease, the study profiled T cell receptor beta repertoires in ankylosing spondylitis patients and healthy donors. The full study cohort comprised 20 to 30 ankylosing spondylitis patients and roughly 110 healthy donors. Peripheral blood was sampled, and synovial fluid was also collected from ankylosing spondylitis patients. Summary of the overall study and its limitations: A CD8+ phenotype was shown by the disease-linked clones, which were found at relatively low frequencies in peripheral blood. The disease-linked clones were reported to be significantly enriched in matched synovial fluid samples from ankylosing spondylitis patients. Some of the motif variants had been reported before in the synovial fluid and blood of reactive arthritis patients, a finding that suggests common disease-initiation mechanisms. A TCR beta motif of seven or eight highly homologous amino acid variants appeared characteristic of blood from ankylosing spondylitis patients.

This clonotype was observed a handful of times. Its antigen is unknown. Base qualities are not recorded, but no much larger clone differs from it by a single base. From the cysteine up to the phenylalanine, the CDR3 has a length of 15 residues. Only the CDR3 DNA stays, 45 bases, in frame from base 1. According to the germline V gene, CDR1 reads ENHRY and CDR2 reads SYGVKD. Clipping removes 3 bases from V and 6 bases from J, with 7 as the unmatched junction base count. The listed sequencing device is Illumina HiSeq 2500. TCR beta libraries were prepared by quantitative 5'-RACE with molecular barcodes. Concerning the study's data processing: A new computational method, built on a probabilistic model of VDJ rearrangement, was used to identify disease-linked TCR variants. The public reads were reanalyzed by TCRdb: fastp trimming at Q25, MiXCR alignment, in-frame beta chains only. Rows are unified per CDR3 protein, each entry keeping the most common DNA and genes. The V and J calls were not made by the authors but by TCRdb's processing. Present in this sample are fewer than 150,000 distinct CDR3 sequences, 7.3% of which were seen just once. Of the sample, 9.5% to 15% falls within the top ten clones.

The source of this sequence is a female donor with ankylosing spondylitis or in good health (not recorded which). The sequence joins TRBV10-3 to TRBJ1-5, with TRBD1 matching 8 junction bases. The sample comprised blood, either unsorted or a sorted T cell fraction (not recorded which). CDR3 reads: CAISEGQGASQPQHF. The nucleotides read TGTGCCATCAGTGAAGGGCAGGGGGCCAGTCAGCCCCAGCATTTT.